This note documents a single T cell receptor (beta chain) sequence. The sample is drawn from a study of blood T cell repertoires in COVID-19. About the research overall: Samples of COVID-19 (acute and convalescent) were obtained from the United States, Italy and Spain. T cells, B-cell-depleted T cells, or PBMCs supplied cDNA or gDNA.

Germline loops: CDR1 KGHSH, CDR2 LQKENI. The V gene end was trimmed by 6 bases and the J gene end by 6 bases; junction bases not matched to a gene: 5. This CDR3 contains 13 residues. As handled by the study authors: Nucleated cell number was recorded as an estimate derived from reference gene primer amplification. Libraries were prepared by immunoSEQ multiplex PCR; TCRdb keeps only in-frame clonotypes and omits some of them. V, J and clone size are those of that table, while D and trimming were read from the DNA. Of 71,000 or so clones listed, around 83% were seen once; the top ten hold roughly 27%. The sequence came from a man in his 70s with acute or convalescent COVID-19. This sequence joins TRBV18 and TRBJ2-3; the match to TRBD1 covers 8 bases. The sequencing input was peripheral blood. Here the CDR3 reads CASSPDRGDTQYF. CDR3 nucleotide sequence: TGTGCCAGCTCTCCCGACAGGGGTGATACGCAGTATTTT.